A single sample gave rise to the 4 T cell receptor beta chains below, sequenced in a study of blood T cell repertoires in COVID-19. Sequencing was performed with immunoSEQ multiplex PCR; in TCRdb, only in-frame clones are kept and a portion is missing. Here the sample spans over 45,000 clones, more than 75% being singletons. Material for sequencing was peripheral blood. Receptors originate from a man aged 50-59 years with active COVID-19.

This chain links TRBV5-4 with TRBJ2-3; 10 bases line up with TRBD1. Trimming cost V 4 bases and J 3 bases; bases outside gene matches: 11. The CDR3 is made up of 17 amino acids. In germline, CDR1 is SGHNT, CDR2 YYREEE (reference sequence). CDR3 sequence (DNA): TGTGCCAGCAGCACAAAGGAGGACAGGGGGTTTACAGATACGCAGTATTTT. Translating gives CASSTKEDRGFTDTQYF.

V is TRBV27 and J is TRBJ2-6; a possible D gene is TRBD1 (5 bases). Looked up from germline, CDR1 is MNHEY and CDR2 is SMNVEV (reference sequence). V lost 8 bases and J 4 bases, leaving 15 bases between the germline ends. The CDR3 is 15 amino acids. The DNA of the CDR3 is TGTGCCAGCTCCCCCTTGGGGCCGGGGGCCAACGTCCTGACTTTC. It encodes CASSPLGPGANVLTF.

The CDR3 is CASSQDRLAGVYNEQFF. The DNA of the CDR3 is TGTGCCAGCAGCCAAGATAGATTAGCGGGGGTTTACAATGAGCAGTTCTTC. The chain recombines TRBV3-1 (or the pseudogene TRBV3-2) with TRBJ2-1; 9 nucleotides match TRBD2. There are 17 residues in the CDR3. The V segment lost 0 bases and the J segment 4 bases; nucleotides outside the gene matches: 7. Germline CDR1 and CDR2: LGHDT and YNNKEL (reference sequence).

The table lists this clone with a count of one. The CDR3: CASSQGRGVGGYTF. The DNA for the CDR3 is TGTGCCAGCAGCCAAGGGAGGGGCGTCGGTGGCTACACCTTC. This chain connects TRBV6-6 to TRBJ1-2; D possibly corresponds to TRBD1 (5 bases). Germline V CDR1 and CDR2: MNHNY, SVGAGI (reference sequence). V was trimmed by 6 bases and J by 7 bases, leaving 18 bases between them. The CDR3 runs 14 residues.